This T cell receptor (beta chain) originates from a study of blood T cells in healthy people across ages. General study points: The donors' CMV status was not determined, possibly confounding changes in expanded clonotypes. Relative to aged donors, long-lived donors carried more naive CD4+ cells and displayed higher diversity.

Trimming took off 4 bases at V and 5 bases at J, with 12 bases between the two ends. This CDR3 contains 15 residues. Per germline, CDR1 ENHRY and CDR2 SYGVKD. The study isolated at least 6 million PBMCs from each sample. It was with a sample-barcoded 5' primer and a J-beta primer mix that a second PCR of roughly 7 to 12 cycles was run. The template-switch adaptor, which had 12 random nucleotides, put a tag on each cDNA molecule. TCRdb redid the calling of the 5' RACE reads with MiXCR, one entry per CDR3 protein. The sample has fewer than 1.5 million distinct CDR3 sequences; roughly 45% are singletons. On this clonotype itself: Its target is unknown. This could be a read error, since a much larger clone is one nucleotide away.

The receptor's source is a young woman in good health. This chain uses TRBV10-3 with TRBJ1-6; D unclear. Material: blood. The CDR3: CAISGAETNNSPLHF. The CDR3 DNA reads TGTGCCATCAGTGGGGCAGAGACCAATAATTCACCCCTCCACTTT.